This TCR beta chain was obtained from a study of blood T cell repertoires in COVID-19. Background on the study: Italy, Spain and the United States were the sources of the convalescent and acute COVID-19 samples. Nucleic acid was either cDNA or gDNA, and it came from T cells, B-cell-depleted T cells, or PBMCs.

Authors' data handling: Reference gene primers were amplified, and this amplification served to estimate nucleated cell counts. Assay used: immunoSEQ multiplex PCR; TCRdb lists only in-frame clones, some missing. From that table come the V and J calls and clone size; the DNA was used to work out D and trimming. The table has about 670,000 clones, 85% to 90% seen once; the top ten hold roughly 0.25%. This CDR3 is 13 amino acids long. Germline CDR1 reads SEHNR; CDR2 reads FQNEAQ (reference sequence). With 4 bases removed from V and 1 base from J, the gap between germline ends came to 7 bases. Sequencing was carried out using peripheral blood. V gene TRBV7-9 combines with J gene TRBJ1-1, with D perhaps TRBD1 (5 bases). This receptor was identified in a woman aged 18-29 years with acute or convalescent COVID-19. CDR3: CASSYGQNTEAFF. For the CDR3, the DNA is TGTGCCAGCAGCTACGGACAGAACACTGAAGCTTTCTTT.